These 29 T cell receptor beta chains originate from one sample sequenced in a study of blood T cell repertoires in COVID-19. Data came from immunoSEQ multiplex PCR; TCRdb stores just in-frame clones and leaves some out. The sample lists about 230,000 clones, about nine tenths occurring once. Source material: peripheral blood. These receptors all stem from a man aged 50 to 59 with COVID-19, enrolled during active disease.

The chain is built from TRBV5-4 and TRBJ1-2, with a possible D match to TRBD1 (5 bases). The V and J ends lost 5 bases and 2 bases respectively, with 16 bases between them. This CDR3 is built from 15 residues. Germline V gene sequence: CDR1 SGHNT, CDR2 YYREEE (reference sequence). CDR3 in DNA: TGTGCCAGCAGTACTGCAGGGTCCATCAACTATGGCTACACCTTC. Encoded protein: CASSTAGSINYGYTF.

The chain combines TRBV6-2 or TRBV6-3 with TRBJ1-5, with D hard to call. The germline CDR1 and CDR2 sequences are MNHEY and SVGEGT. This CDR3 has 15 residues. V lost 4 bases and J 2 bases, leaving 12 bases between the germline ends. The DNA for the CDR3 is TGTGCCAGCAGTTTCCCGGAAGAGGGCAATCAGCCCCAGCATTTT. It yields the protein CASSFPEEGNQPQHF.

This clone was seen once. The V call is TRBV3-1 (or the pseudogene TRBV3-2), the J call TRBJ2-7; TRBD2 matches 14 bases. CDR3 size: 15 residues. Germline CDR1 reads LGHDT; CDR2 reads YNNKEL (reference sequence). The trim removed 4 bases at V and 4 bases at J, leaving 3 bases unmatched. Here the CDR3 DNA reads TGTGCCAGCAGCCCGACTAGCGGGGGGGCTTACGAGCAGTACTTC. This codes for CASSPTSGGAYEQYF.

This chain connects TRBV28 to TRBJ2-3, with 12 bases matching TRBD1. The ends lost 4 bases at V and 5 bases at J; junction bases unmatched: 4. The germline V gene encodes CDR1 MDHEN and CDR2 SYDVKM. This CDR3 has 15 residues. DNA of the CDR3: TGTGCCAGCAGTTCGGGACAGGGGGCGATAGATACGCAGTATTTT. It codes for CASSSGQGAIDTQYF.

The genes are TRBV5-1 and TRBJ2-2, with 7 bases matching TRBD1. CDR3 length equals 17 residues. Germline CDR1 is SGHRS and CDR2 is YFSETQ. The junction had 5 bases not matched to a gene; V was cut back by 0 bases and J by 0 bases. CDR3 nucleotides: TGCGCCAGCAGCTTGGCCAGGGACAGTGCGAACACCGGGGAGCTGTTTTTT. Protein sequence: CASSLARDSANTGELFF.

This chain connects TRBV15 to TRBJ1-4; D remains ambiguous. V lost 1 base, J lost 8 bases, and 11 bases lay in between. CDR3 size: 14 residues. CDR1 and CDR2 from the germline V gene are LNHNV and YYDKDF (reference sequence). For the CDR3, the DNA is TGTGCCACCAGCAGAGGAGGGCAGCAGGAAAAACTGTTTTTT. It specifies CATSRGGQQEKLFF.

The table lists this clone with a count of one. V gene TRBV7-9 combines with J gene TRBJ2-2; 15 bases line up with TRBD2. CDR3 length: 18 residues. Germline V CDR1 and CDR2: SEHNR, FQNEAQ (reference sequence). V dropped 4 bases and J dropped 3; count of bases not matched to a gene: 6. The CDR3 DNA follows: TGTGCCAGCAGCTACGGACTAGCGGGAGGGTCTGACACCGGGGAGCTGTTTTTT. This codes for CASSYGLAGGSDTGELFF.

V gene TRBV5-5 combines with J gene TRBJ2-6, with 10 nucleotides matching TRBD1. Trimming at V came to 2 bases and at J to 0 bases, leaving 8 bases not matched to a gene. This CDR3 is built from 19 residues. Germline values: CDR1 SGHKS, CDR2 YYEKEE (reference sequence). In nucleotides, the CDR3 is TGTGCCAGCAGCTTATATATCCGGACAGGGGGCTCTGGGGCCAACGTCCTGACTTTC. Encoded protein: CASSLYIRTGGSGANVLTF.

This chain links TRBV9 with TRBJ1-4, with D uncertain. Germline CDR1 reads SGDLS; CDR2 reads YYNGEE. The CDR3 has 15 amino acids. Trimming cost V 3 bases and J 0 bases, with 9 bases left between them. Here the CDR3 reads CASSAYDATNEKLFF. CDR3 coding DNA: TGTGCCAGCAGCGCCTACGATGCAACTAATGAAAAACTGTTTTTT.

The chain is built from TRBV2 and TRBJ2-7, with TRBD2 matching over 13 bases. The CDR3 has 16 residues. With 5 bases clipped from V and 0 bases from J, the junction kept 4 bases outside the gene matches. Germline values: CDR1 SNHLY, CDR2 FYNNEI. The CDR3 DNA follows: TGTGCCAGCAGTCTCACTAGCGGGAGGGGCTCCTACGAGCAGTACTTC. Translation gives CASSLTSGRGSYEQYF.

The chain joins TRBV29-1 to TRBJ1-1, with D perhaps matching TRBD1 (5 bases). Trimming stripped 7 bases from V and 4 bases from J, with 16 bases between. The CDR3 is made up of 13 amino acids. The germline V gene encodes CDR1 SQVTM and CDR2 ANQGSEA. CDR3: CSAGGTVGTEAFF. CDR3 in DNA: TGCAGCGCCGGGGGAACAGTTGGCACTGAAGCTTTCTTT.

The chain employs TRBV5-4 and TRBJ1-2, with 11 bases that match TRBD1. Germline-derived CDR1 and CDR2 are SGHNT and YYREEE (reference sequence). The CDR3 is made up of 15 amino acids. Trimming took 4 bases from V and 4 from J; bases not matched to a gene: 6. The CDR3 coding sequence is TGTGCCAGCAGCGACGGGGACAGGGGGGTCTATGGCTACACCTTC. The encoded protein is CASSDGDRGVYGYTF. Full variable domain (outside the CDR3, taken from reference TRBV5-4 and TRBJ1-2): ETGVTQSPTHLIKTRGQQVTLRCSSQSGHNTVSWYQQALGQGPQFIFQYYREEENGRGNFPPRFSGLQFPNYSSELNVNALELDDSALYLCASSDGDRGVYGYTFGSGTRLTVV.

V gene TRBV18 combines with J gene TRBJ1-1; D gene unclear. CDR3 length equals 15 residues. The V end lost 4 bases, the J end lost 7 bases, and 19 bases lay between the germline ends. Germline V lookup: CDR1 KGHSH, CDR2 LQKENI. CDR3 sequence reads: CASSLKTTHGNEAFF. CDR3 bases: TGTGCCAGCTCACTAAAAACGACACACGGCAATGAAGCTTTCTTT.

This chain uses TRBV28 with TRBJ2-5; 9 bases match TRBD2. The CDR3 extends over 16 amino acids. Losses at the gene ends were 6 bases for V and 11 bases for J; bases not matched to a gene: 19. Germline V CDR1 and CDR2: MDHEN, SYDVKM. CDR3 residues: CASSLALAGPRLLQYF. Written as DNA, the CDR3 is TGTGCCAGCAGCTTAGCGCTAGCGGGACCGAGATTGTTACAGTACTTC.

This chain connects TRBV29-1 to TRBJ1-4, with unresolved D. The length of the CDR3 is 11 residues. V shed 6 bases and J shed 4 bases, with 6 bases lying between them. Germline V CDR1 and CDR2: SQVTM, ANQGSEA. CDR3 protein: CSVLSNEKLFF. CDR3 coding DNA: TGCAGCGTGCTGAGTAATGAAAAACTGTTTTTT.

The chain employs TRBV9 and TRBJ1-3, with D hard to call. The CDR3 spans 17 residues. In germline, CDR1 is SGDLS, CDR2 YYNGEE. Trimming pared 3 bases from V and 4 bases from J, leaving 20 bases between. CDR3 in DNA: TGTGCCAGCAGCGCGTACCAGGTGGGCTTTCCAGGAAACACCATATATTTT. Amino acid sequence: CASSAYQVGFPGNTIYF.

V and J are TRBV5-1 and TRBJ2-3, with 15 bases fitting TRBD2. The CDR3 has 16 residues. Germline V lookup: CDR1 SGHRS, CDR2 YFSETQ. After removal of 3 bases from V and 3 bases from J, the junction contained 2 bases not matched to a gene. CDR3 sequence: CASSWGLAGGTDTQYF. CDR3 DNA sequence: TGCGCCAGCAGCTGGGGACTAGCGGGGGGTACAGATACGCAGTATTTT. The full variable domain, in which reference TRBV5-1 and TRBJ2-3 provide the parts outside the CDR3, is KAGVTQTPRYLIKTRGQQVTLSCSPISGHRSVSWYQQTPGQGLQFLFEYFSETQRNKGNFPGRFSGRQFSNSRSEMNVSTLELGDSALYLCASSWGLAGGTDTQYFGPGTRLTVL.

The chain is built from TRBV6-2 or TRBV6-3 and TRBJ2-4; 7 positions match TRBD2. V trimming: 4 bases; J trimming: 6 bases; junction bases outside the gene matches: 6. Germline V gene sequence: CDR1 MNHEY, CDR2 SVGEGT. The CDR3 totals 14 residues. In nucleotides, the CDR3 is TGTGCCAGCAGTTTCCGGGAGGCCGGAAACATTCAGTACTTC. Translated: CASSFREAGNIQYF.

This clone was seen just once. The chain uses TRBV3-1 (or the pseudogene TRBV3-2) and TRBJ2-7; possibly TRBD2 for D (6 bases). Per germline, CDR1 LGHDT and CDR2 YNNKEL (reference sequence). The CDR3 extends over 15 amino acids. V lost 2 bases and J 0 bases, leaving 11 bases between the germline ends. The CDR3: CASSQYGGSSYEQYF. In nucleotides, the CDR3 is TGTGCCAGCAGCCAATACGGGGGAAGCTCCTACGAGCAGTACTTC.

This clone came up once. The chain recombines TRBV28 with TRBJ2-7, with 7 bases lining up with TRBD1. Germline assignment: CDR1 MDHEN and CDR2 SYDVKM. The length of the CDR3 is 15 residues. V was clipped by 7 bases and J by 0 bases; unmatched bases: 9. The CDR3: CASITGAGPSYEQYF. The CDR3 nucleotides read TGTGCCAGCATCACAGGGGCCGGCCCCTCCTACGAGCAGTACTTC.

The CDR3 spells CATSSLAGEFYEQYF. CDR3 bases: TGTGCCACCAGCAGTTTAGCGGGAGAGTTCTACGAGCAGTACTTC. The V call is TRBV15, the J call TRBJ2-7, with 9 bases lining up with TRBD2. Looked up from germline, CDR1 is LNHNV and CDR2 is YYDKDF (reference sequence). The CDR3 covers 15 residues. V trimming: 3 bases; J trimming: 3 bases; junction bases outside the gene matches: 6.

V is TRBV3-1 (or the pseudogene TRBV3-2) and J is TRBJ2-5, with 7 bases matching TRBD2. The CDR3 runs to 17 residues. Per the germline V gene, CDR1 is LGHDT and CDR2 is YNNKEL (reference sequence). Trimming at V came to 1 base and at J to 5 bases, leaving 13 bases not matched to a gene. The CDR3 DNA follows: TGTGCCAGCAGCCAAGGAGCGGTAACGGGAGGCCGGGAGACCCAGTACTTC. Translated: CASSQGAVTGGRETQYF.

The V call is TRBV5-6, the J call TRBJ1-5, with 9 nucleotides matching TRBD1. The J segment lost 4 bases and the V segment lost 4 bases, leaving 6 bases of the junction unmatched. Germline values: CDR1 SGHDT, CDR2 YYEEEE. The CDR3 has 15 amino acids. Here the CDR3 reads CASSPGTGSNQPQHF. As DNA, the CDR3 is TGTGCCAGCAGCCCGGGGACAGGGTCGAATCAGCCCCAGCATTTT.

This sequence joins TRBV5-1 and TRBJ2-3; 15 bases match TRBD2. Germline V lookup: CDR1 SGHRS, CDR2 YFSETQ. The CDR3 sequence is 16 residues long. Unmatched junction bases numbered 2, after V lost 2 bases and J lost 4 bases. CDR3 residues: CASSLGLAGGSDTQYF. In DNA, the CDR3 is TGCGCCAGCAGCTTAGGACTAGCGGGAGGGTCAGATACGCAGTATTTT.

CDR3 DNA: TGCGCCAGCAGCTTAGGGACAGGGGGAACGCGTTCCTACGAGCAGTACTTC. This sequence encodes CASSLGTGGTRSYEQYF. The chain employs TRBV5-1 and TRBJ2-7; 11 bases map to TRBD1. CDR3 length: 17 residues. J was trimmed by 1 base and V by 2 bases; bases with no gene match: 8. From germline, CDR1 is SGHRS and CDR2 YFSETQ.

This rearrangement joins TRBV30 to TRBJ2-2, with D maybe TRBD1 (5 bases). Per the germline V gene, CDR1 is GTSNPN and CDR2 is SVGIG (reference sequence). The ends were cut back, 0 bases at V and 2 bases at J, with 10 bases in the middle. This CDR3 contains 15 residues. CDR3 residues: CAWSVGQGNTGELFF. The CDR3 nucleotides are TGTGCCTGGAGTGTAGGGCAGGGAAACACCGGGGAGCTGTTTTTT.

This chain links TRBV28 with TRBJ2-7, with TRBD1 matching 7 bases. The V and J ends lost 1 base and 2 bases, in that order; junction bases with no gene match: 2. Germline loops: CDR1 MDHEN, CDR2 SYDVKM. This CDR3 has 14 residues. CDR3 protein: CASSLSDRAYEQYF. DNA of the CDR3: TGTGCCAGCAGTTTATCCGACAGGGCCTACGAGCAGTACTTC. Full variable domain (outside the CDR3, taken from reference TRBV28 and TRBJ2-7): DVKVTQSSRYLVKRTGEKVFLECVQDMDHENMFWYRQDPGLGLRLIYFSYDVKMKEKGDIPEGYSVSREKKERFSLILESASTNQTSMYLCASSLSDRAYEQYFGPGTRLTVT.

CDR3 nucleotide sequence: TGTGCCAGCAGCGCGGCAGGGAGGGGGAATTCACCCCTCCACTTT. Protein sequence: CASSAAGRGNSPLHF. V usage is TRBV9 and J usage is TRBJ1-6, with D tentatively TRBD1 (6 bases). Germline lookup yields CDR1 SGDLS and CDR2 YYNGEE. CDR3 length equals 15 residues. The V and J ends lost 3 bases and 7 bases respectively, with 14 bases between them. The entire variable domain, with the rest obtained from reference TRBV9 and TRBJ1-6, is as follows: DSGVTQTPKHLITATGQRVTLRCSPRSGDLSVYWYQQSLDQGLQFLIQYYNGEERAKGNILERFSAQQFPDLHSELNLSSLELGDSALYFCASSAAGRGNSPLHFGNGTRLTVT.

The gene calls are TRBV6-4 and TRBJ1-1; D possibly corresponds to TRBD1 (5 bases). Germline-derived CDR1 and CDR2 are MRHNA and SNTAGT. The V gene lost 0 bases and the J gene lost 4 bases, with 9 bases spanning the gap. CDR3 length: 14 amino acids. Here the CDR3 reads CASSDSGGSTEAFF. The CDR3 nucleotides read TGTGCCAGCAGTGACTCCGGGGGGAGCACTGAAGCTTTCTTT.